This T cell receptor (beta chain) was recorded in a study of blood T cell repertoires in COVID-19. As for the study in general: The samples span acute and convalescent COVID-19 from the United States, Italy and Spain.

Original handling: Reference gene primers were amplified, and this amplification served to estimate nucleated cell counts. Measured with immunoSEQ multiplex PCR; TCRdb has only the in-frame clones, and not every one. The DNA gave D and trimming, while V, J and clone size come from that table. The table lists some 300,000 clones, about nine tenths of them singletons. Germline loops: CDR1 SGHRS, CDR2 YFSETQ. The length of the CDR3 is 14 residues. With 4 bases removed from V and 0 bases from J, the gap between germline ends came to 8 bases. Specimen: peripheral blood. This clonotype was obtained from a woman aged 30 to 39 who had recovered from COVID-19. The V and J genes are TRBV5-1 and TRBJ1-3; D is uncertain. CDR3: CASSRESSGNTIYF. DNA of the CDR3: TGCGCCAGCAGCCGGGAGAGCTCTGGAAACACCATATATTTT. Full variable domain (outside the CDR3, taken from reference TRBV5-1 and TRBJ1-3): KAGVTQTPRYLIKTRGQQVTLSCSPISGHRSVSWYQQTPGQGLQFLFEYFSETQRNKGNFPGRFSGRQFSNSRSEMNVSTLELGDSALYLCASSRESSGNTIYFGEGSWLTVV.